This T cell receptor beta chain was identified in a study of regulatory T cells in long-lasting Graves disease. Study-level results: Sample size was small, which may have lowered accuracy.

According to the study, TCR beta libraries were built with iRepertoire HTBI primers and CDR3-region Arm-PCR. TCRdb re-derived calls from the multiplex PCR reads in MiXCR, one entry per CDR3 protein. The sample has over 450,000 distinct CDR3 sequences; under 25% are singletons. Time point of the sample: persistent/refractory GD, antithyroid drugs over 5 years with positive TRAb. The TCR library was made from RNA extracted from PBMCs. Ten or more counts support this clonotype. The target antigen is unknown. V was trimmed by 1 base and J by 4 bases, leaving 13 bases between them. The CDR3 has 15 amino acids.

The rearrangement uses TRBV12-3 or TRBV12-4 and TRBJ1-2; possibly TRBD1 for D (6 bases). This specimen consisted of peripheral blood mononuclear cells (PBMCs), obtained when the disease was refractory, from a patient treated with antithyroid drugs. The receptor comes from a female donor with Graves disease. CDR3 coding DNA: TGTGCCAGCAGTTTAGGACAGGCTCTAACCTATGGCTACACCTTC. Its translation is CASSLGQALTYGYTF.